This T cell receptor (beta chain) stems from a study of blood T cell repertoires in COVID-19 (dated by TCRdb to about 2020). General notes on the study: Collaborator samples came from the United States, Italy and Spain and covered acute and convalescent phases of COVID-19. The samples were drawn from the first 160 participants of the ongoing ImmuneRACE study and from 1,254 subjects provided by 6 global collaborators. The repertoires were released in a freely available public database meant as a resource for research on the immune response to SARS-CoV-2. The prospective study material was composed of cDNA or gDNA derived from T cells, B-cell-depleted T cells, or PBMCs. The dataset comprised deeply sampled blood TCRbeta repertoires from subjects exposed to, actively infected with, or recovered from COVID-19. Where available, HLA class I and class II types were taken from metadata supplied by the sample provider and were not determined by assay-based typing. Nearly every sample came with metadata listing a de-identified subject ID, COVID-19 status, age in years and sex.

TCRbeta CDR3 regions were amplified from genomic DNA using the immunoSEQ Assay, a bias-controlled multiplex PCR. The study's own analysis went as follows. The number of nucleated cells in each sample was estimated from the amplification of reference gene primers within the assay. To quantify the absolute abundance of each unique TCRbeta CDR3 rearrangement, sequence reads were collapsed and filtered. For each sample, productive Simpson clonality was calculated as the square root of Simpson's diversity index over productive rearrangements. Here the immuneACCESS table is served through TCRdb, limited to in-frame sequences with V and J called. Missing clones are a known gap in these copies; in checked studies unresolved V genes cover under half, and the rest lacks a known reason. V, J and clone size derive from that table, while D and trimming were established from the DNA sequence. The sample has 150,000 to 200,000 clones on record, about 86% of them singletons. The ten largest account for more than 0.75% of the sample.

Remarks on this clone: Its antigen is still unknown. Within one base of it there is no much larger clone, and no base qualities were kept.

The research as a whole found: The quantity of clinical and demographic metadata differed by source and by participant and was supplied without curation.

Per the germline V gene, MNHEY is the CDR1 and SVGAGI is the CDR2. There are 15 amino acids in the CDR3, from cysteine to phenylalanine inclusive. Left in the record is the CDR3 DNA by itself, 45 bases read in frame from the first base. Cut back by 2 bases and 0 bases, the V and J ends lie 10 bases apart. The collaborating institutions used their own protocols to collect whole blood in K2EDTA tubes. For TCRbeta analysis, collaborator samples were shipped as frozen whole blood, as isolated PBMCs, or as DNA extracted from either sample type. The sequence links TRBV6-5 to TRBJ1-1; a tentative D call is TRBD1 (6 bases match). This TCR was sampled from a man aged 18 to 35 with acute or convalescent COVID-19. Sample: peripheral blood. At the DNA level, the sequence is TGTGCCAGCAGTTACCAGGGGCTGGTGAACACTGAAGCTTTCTTT. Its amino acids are CASSYQGLVNTEAFF.